Included here is one T cell receptor (beta chain) sequence, with context. Its antigen is not yet known. Base qualities are not provided; no much larger clone lies one nucleotide away. The library came from 5' RACE. Sequenced on an Illumina HiSeq 2000. Template switching introduced a universal primer binding site; the final cDNA contained a unique molecular identifier, enabling accurate counting of TCR cDNA molecules. Specific primers in the conserved constant-segment region were used to synthesize first-strand cDNA for the TCR alpha and beta chains. To control for contamination, each cDNA library was double barcoded with a SMART-Mk sample barcode plus Illumina barcodes. TruSeq adapter sequences along with Illumina sample barcodes were introduced in two successive PCR steps. Sequencing of the TCR alpha and beta cDNA libraries was done on the Illumina HiSeq platform using custom primers. Per the original workflow: MiGEC was used to process raw reads and extract unique molecular identifiers, and MiXCR was used to find CDR3 positions. Recombination models were inferred per individual with the repgenHMM and IGoR tools using an EM algorithm. The analysis of shared clonotypes was done with the tcR package in R, with sharing normalized by the product of cloneset sizes. To study raw recombination free of thymic and clonal selection effects, out-of-frame nonproductive sequences were analyzed. TCRdb reprocessed the public reads (quality trimming at Q25 with fastp, clone calling with MiXCR) and kept in-frame beta chains. When rows share a CDR3 protein, they turn into one entry using the most common DNA and genes. The V and J calls reflect TCRdb's pipeline rather than the authors' work. The sample profile shows 1.5 million to 2 million distinct CDR3 sequences; less than 40% of them were found once. Clones ranked in the top ten supply about 0.3% of the sample.

This sample was included in a study of identical twins (TCRdb year 2016). For context, the study as a whole: To test whether fetal clonotypes persist, the study used deep sequencing on TCR alpha and beta repertoires from monozygotic twins, unrelated adults of various ages, and cord blood. To rule out contamination, replicate twin experiments were performed at different times with different library preparation protocols. Here is what the overall study found, with its caveats: Zero-insertion analyses could be partly confounded by invariant T cells such as MAIT and iNKT, although diverse VJ usage argued against such confounding for most clonotypes. Out-of-frame TCR alpha sequences shared between twins showed an excess of low generation-probability sequences compared with coincidental sharing between unrelated individuals. Conclusions relied on cross-sectional statistical analysis, since the same donors could not be followed over many years. A weaker excess of twin sharing was found in beta out-of-frame sequences because the signal-to-noise ratio was lowered by fewer shared sequences. In monozygotic twins, out-of-frame TCR alpha sharing was systematically underestimated by recombination models, although the models agreed with sharing between unrelated individuals. Abundant cord blood beta clonotypes had fewer insertions, young adult naive repertoires showed a similar but weaker trend, and memory repertoires showed no such trend.

Every donor was a healthy Caucasian. The CDR3 has 15 amino acids, counting the end cysteine and phenylalanine. The only DNA kept is the CDR3, 45 bases in frame from the first base. The junction shows trimming of 0 bases on V and 3 bases on J, plus 15 bases between the germline ends. CDR1 and CDR2 are drawn from the germline V gene (reference sequence): DFQATT, SNEGSKA. This chain is built from TRBV20-1 and TRBJ2-7; no D segment can be confidently identified. This receptor was taken from a newborn girl in good health. Sequenced input: cord blood. The CDR3 has the sequence CSARDAYSVGYEQYF. The DNA is as follows: TGCAGTGCTAGAGATGCCTATAGTGTTGGCTACGAGCAGTACTTC.